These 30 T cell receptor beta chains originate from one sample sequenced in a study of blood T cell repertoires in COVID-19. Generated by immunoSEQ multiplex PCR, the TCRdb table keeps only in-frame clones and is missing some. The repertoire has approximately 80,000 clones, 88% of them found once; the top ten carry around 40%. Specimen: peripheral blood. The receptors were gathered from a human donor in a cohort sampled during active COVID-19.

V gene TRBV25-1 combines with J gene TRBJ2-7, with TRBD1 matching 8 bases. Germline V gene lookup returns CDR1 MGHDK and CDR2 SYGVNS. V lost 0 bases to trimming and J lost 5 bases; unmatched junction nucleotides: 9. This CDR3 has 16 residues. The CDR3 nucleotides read TGTGCCAGCAGTGAATATGCTGGCAGGGGGCGAAACGAGCAGTACTTC. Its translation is CASSEYAGRGRNEQYF.

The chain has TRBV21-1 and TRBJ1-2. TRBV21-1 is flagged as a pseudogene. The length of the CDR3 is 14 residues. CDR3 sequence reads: CASSKENLNYGYTF. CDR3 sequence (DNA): TGTGCCAGCAGCAAAGAGAACTTGAACTATGGCTACACCTTC.

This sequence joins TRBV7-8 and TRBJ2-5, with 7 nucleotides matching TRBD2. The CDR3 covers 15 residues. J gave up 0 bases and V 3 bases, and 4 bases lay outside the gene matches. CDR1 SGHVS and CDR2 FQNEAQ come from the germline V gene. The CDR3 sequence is CASSFLAENQETQYF. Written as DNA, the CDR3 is TGTGCCAGCAGCTTTCTAGCGGAGAACCAAGAGACCCAGTACTTC.

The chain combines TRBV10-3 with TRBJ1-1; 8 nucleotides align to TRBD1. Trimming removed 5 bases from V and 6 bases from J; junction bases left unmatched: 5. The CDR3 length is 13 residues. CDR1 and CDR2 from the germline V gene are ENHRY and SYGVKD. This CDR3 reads CAISRVQGAEAFF. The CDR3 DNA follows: TGTGCCATCAGTCGTGTACAGGGGGCTGAAGCTTTCTTT.

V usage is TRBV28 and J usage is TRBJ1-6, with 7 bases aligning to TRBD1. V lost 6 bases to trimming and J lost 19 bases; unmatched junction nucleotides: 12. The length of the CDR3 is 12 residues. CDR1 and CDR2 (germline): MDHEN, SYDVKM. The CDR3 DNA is TGTGCCAGCAGAGGGGACACAGGGGTATCTCACTTT. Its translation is CASRGDTGVSHF.

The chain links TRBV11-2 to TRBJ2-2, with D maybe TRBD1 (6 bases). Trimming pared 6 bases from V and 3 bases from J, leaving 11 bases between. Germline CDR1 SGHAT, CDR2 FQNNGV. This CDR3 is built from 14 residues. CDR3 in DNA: TGTGCCAGCAGAACAGGGTCGTACACCGGGGAGCTGTTTTTT. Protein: CASRTGSYTGELFF.

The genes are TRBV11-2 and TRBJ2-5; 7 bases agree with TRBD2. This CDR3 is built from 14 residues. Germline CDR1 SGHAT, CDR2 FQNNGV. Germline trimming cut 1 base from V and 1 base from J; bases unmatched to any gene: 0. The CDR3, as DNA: TGTGCCAGCAGCTTAGCGGGGGGCCAAGAGACCCAGTACTTC. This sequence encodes CASSLAGGQETQYF.

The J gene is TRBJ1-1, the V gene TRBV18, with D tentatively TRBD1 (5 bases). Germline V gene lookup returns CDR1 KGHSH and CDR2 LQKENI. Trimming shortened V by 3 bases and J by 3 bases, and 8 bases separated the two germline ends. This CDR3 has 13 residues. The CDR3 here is CASSPARDTEAFF. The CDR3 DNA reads TGTGCCAGCTCACCCGCCAGGGACACTGAAGCTTTCTTT.

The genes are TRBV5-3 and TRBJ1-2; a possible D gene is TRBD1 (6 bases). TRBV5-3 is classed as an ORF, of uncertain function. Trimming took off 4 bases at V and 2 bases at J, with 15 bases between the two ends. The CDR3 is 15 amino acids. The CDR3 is CARSAVRGANYGYTF. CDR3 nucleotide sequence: TGTGCCAGAAGCGCGGTCAGGGGCGCAAACTATGGCTACACCTTC.

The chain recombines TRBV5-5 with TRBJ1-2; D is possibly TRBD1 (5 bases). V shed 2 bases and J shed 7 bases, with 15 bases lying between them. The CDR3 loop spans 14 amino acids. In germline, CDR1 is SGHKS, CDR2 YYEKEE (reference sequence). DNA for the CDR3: TGTGCCAGCAGCTTCGATTCAGGGTGGGGTGGCTACACCTTC. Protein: CASSFDSGWGGYTF.

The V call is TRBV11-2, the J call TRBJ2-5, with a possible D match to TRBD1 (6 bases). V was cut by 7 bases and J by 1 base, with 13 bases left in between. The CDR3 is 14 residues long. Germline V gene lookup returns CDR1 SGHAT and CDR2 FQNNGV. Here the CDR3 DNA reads TGTGCCAGCATCGCAGACAGGACCCAAGAGACCCAGTACTTC. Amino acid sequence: CASIADRTQETQYF. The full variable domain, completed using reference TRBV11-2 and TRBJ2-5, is EAGVAQSPRYKIIEKRQSVAFWCNPISGHATLYWYQQILGQGPKLLIQFQNNGVVDDSQLPKDRFSAERLKGVDSTLKIQPAKLEDSAVYLCASIADRTQETQYFGPGTRLLVL.

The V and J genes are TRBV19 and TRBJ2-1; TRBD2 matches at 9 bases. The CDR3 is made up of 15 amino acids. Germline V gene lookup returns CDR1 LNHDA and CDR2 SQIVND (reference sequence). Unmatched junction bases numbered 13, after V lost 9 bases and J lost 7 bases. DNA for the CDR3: TGTGCCAGCACACACCCGCGGGGGGGCACAAATGAGCAGTTCTTC. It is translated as CASTHPRGGTNEQFF.

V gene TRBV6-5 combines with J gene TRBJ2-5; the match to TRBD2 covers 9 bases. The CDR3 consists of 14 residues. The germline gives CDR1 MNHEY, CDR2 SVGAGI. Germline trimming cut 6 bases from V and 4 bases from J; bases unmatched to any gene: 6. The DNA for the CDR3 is TGTGCCAGCAGGCCGAGCGGGGGGTCAGAGACCCAGTACTTC. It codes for CASRPSGGSETQYF.

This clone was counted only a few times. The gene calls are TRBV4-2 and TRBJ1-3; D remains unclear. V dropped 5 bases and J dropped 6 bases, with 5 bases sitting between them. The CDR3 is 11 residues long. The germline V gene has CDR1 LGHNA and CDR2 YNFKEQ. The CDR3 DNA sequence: TGTGCCAGCAGCAAACAAAACACCATATATTTT. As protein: CASSKQNTIYF.

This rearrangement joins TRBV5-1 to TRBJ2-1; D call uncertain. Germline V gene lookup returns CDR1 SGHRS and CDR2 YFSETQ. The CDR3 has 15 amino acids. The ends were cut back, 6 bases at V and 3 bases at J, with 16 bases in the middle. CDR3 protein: CASNPPGLHYNEQFF. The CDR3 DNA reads TGCGCCAGCAACCCTCCCGGGTTACACTACAATGAGCAGTTCTTC.

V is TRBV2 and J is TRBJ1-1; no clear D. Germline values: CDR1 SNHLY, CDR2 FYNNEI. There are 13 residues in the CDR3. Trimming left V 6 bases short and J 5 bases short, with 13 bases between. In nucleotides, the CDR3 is TGTGCCAGCAGCGACCGGACTGTGACTGAAGCTTTCTTT. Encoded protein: CASSDRTVTEAFF. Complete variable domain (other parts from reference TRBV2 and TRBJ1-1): EPEVTQTPSHQVTQMGQEVILRCVPISNHLYFYWYRQILGQKVEFLVSFYNNEISEKSEIFDDQFSVERPDGSNFTLKIRSTKLEDSAMYFCASSDRTVTEAFFGQGTRLTVV.

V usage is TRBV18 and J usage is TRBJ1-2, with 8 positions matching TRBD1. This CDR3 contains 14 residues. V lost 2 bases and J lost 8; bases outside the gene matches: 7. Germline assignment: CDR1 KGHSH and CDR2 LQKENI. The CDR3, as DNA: TGTGCCAGCTCACCAGCGGGACAGGACAAGGGCTACACCTTC. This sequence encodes CASSPAGQDKGYTF.

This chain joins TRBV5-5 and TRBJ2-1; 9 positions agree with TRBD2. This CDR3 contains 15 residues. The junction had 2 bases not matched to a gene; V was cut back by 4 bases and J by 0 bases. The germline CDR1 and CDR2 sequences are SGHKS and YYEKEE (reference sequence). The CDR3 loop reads CASSLSGSSYNEQFF. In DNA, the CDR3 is TGTGCCAGCAGCCTTAGCGGGAGCTCCTACAATGAGCAGTTCTTC.

CDR3 region: CASSQVGLRGSYGYTF. The CDR3 bases are TGCGCCAGCAGCCAAGTGGGGCTTAGGGGGAGCTATGGCTACACCTTC. The J gene is TRBJ1-2, the V gene TRBV4-1, with a weak D call TRBD1 (6 bases). There are 16 residues in the CDR3. Per the germline V gene, CDR1 is MGHRA and CDR2 is YSYEKL. The germline V and J ends were trimmed by 1 base and 4 bases, with 16 bases remaining between them.

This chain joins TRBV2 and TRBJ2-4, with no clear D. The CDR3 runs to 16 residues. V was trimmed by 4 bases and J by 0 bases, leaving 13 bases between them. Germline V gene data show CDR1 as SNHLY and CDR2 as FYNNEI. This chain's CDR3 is CASSVKPSLAKNIQYF. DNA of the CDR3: TGTGCCAGCAGTGTAAAGCCAAGCCTAGCCAAAAACATTCAGTACTTC. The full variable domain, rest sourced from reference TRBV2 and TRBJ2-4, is EPEVTQTPSHQVTQMGQEVILRCVPISNHLYFYWYRQILGQKVEFLVSFYNNEISEKSEIFDDQFSVERPDGSNFTLKIRSTKLEDSAMYFCASSVKPSLAKNIQYFGAGTRLSVL.

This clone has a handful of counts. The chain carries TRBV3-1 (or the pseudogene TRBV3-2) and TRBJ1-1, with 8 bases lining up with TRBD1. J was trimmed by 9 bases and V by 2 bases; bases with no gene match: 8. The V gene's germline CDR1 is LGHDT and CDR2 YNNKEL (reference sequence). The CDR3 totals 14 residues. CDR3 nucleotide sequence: TGTGCCAGCAGCCAAAGGGACAGACAGGGGCAAGCTTTCTTT. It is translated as CASSQRDRQGQAFF.

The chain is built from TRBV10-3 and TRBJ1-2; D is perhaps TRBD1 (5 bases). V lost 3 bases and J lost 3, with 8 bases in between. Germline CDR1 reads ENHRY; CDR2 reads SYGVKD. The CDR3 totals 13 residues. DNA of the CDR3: TGTGCCATCAGTGAAAAACAGGACTATGGCTACACCTTC. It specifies CAISEKQDYGYTF.

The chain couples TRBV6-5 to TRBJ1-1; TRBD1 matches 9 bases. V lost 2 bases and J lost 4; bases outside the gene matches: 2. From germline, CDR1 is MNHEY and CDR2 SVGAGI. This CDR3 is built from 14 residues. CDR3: CASSYGQGSTEAFF. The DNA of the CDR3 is TGTGCCAGCAGTTACGGACAGGGGAGCACTGAAGCTTTCTTT.

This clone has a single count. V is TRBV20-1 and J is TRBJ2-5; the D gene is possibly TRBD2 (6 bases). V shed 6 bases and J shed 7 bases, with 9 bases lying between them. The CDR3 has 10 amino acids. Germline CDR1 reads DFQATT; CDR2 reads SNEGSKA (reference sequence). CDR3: CSAQEGTQYF. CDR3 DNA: TGCAGTGCCCAGGAGGGGACCCAGTACTTC.

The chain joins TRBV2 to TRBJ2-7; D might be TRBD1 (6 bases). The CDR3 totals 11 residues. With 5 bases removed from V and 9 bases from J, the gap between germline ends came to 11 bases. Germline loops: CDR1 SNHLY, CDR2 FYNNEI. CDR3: CASSTGLRQYF. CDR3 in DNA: TGTGCCAGCAGTACAGGGTTACGGCAGTACTTC.

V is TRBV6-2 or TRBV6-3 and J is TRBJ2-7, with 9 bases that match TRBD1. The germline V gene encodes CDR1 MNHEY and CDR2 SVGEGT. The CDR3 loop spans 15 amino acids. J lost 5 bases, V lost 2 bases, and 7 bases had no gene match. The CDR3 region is CASSYGGTGNDEQYF. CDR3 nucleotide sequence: TGTGCCAGCAGTTACGGTGGGACAGGGAATGACGAGCAGTACTTC.

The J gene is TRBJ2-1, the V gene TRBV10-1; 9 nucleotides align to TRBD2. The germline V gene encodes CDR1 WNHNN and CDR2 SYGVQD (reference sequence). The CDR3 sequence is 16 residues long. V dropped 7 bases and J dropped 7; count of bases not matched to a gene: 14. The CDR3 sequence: CASIPDRTSENNEQFF. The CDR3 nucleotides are TGCGCCAGCATCCCAGACAGGACTAGCGAGAATAATGAGCAGTTCTTC.

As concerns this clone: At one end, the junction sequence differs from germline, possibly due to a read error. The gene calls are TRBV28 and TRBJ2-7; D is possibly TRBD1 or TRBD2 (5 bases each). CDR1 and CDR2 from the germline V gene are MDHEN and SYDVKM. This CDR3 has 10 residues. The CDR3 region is CACRAGEQYF. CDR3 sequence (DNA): TGTGCCTGCAGGGCGGGCGAGCAGTACTTC.

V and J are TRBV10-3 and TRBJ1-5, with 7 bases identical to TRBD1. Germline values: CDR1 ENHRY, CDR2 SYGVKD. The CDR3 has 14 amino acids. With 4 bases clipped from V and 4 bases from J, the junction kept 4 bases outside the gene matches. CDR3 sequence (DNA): TGTGCCATCAGTGCGGCAGGGGGTAATCAGCCCCAGCATTTT. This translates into CAISAAGGNQPQHF.

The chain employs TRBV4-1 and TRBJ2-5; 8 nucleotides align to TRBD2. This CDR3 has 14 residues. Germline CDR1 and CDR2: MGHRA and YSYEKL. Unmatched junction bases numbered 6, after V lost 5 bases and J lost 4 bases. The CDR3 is CASSKPGGGETQYF. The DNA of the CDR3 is TGCGCCAGCAGCAAACCCGGGGGGGGAGAGACCCAGTACTTC.